The 11 T cell receptor beta chains given below trace back to one sample, sequenced in a study of blood T cell repertoires in COVID-19. Assay used: immunoSEQ multiplex PCR; TCRdb lists only in-frame clones, some missing. This sample has about 110,000 clones, with more than 75% found just once. The sample taken for sequencing was peripheral blood. The receptors were gathered from a man in his 70s with acute or convalescent COVID-19.

The chain uses TRBV9 and TRBJ2-5, with 10 bases fitting TRBD2. Germline lookup yields CDR1 SGDLS and CDR2 YYNGEE. V lost 4 bases to trimming and J lost 0 bases; unmatched junction nucleotides: 3. The CDR3 contains 15 residues. In DNA form, the CDR3 reads TGTGCCAGCAGCAATAGCGGGGGGTACCAAGAGACCCAGTACTTC. It specifies CASSNSGGYQETQYF.

The chain carries TRBV11-3 and TRBJ2-3, with D possibly TRBD2 on 6 matching bases. V was cut by 1 base and J by 3 bases, with 8 bases left in between. Germline V CDR1 and CDR2: SGHNT, YENEEA. This CDR3 comprises 14 residues. The CDR3 DNA reads TGTGCCAGCAGCTTAGGGAGGGGAACAGATACGCAGTATTTT. As protein: CASSLGRGTDTQYF. Based on the CDR3 plus reference TRBV11-3 and TRBJ2-3, the full variable domain is EAGVVQSPRYKIIEKKQPVAFWCNPISGHNTLYWYLQNLGQGPELLIRYENEEAVDDSQLPKDRFSAERLKGVDSTLKIQPAELGDSAVYLCASSLGRGTDTQYFGPGTRLTVL.

This clone was counted between two and nine times. The chain couples TRBV5-1 to TRBJ1-5; a weak D match, TRBD1 (6 bases). V shed 2 bases and J shed 6 bases, with 6 bases lying between them. The CDR3 totals 12 residues. Germline CDR1 reads SGHRS; CDR2 reads YFSETQ. CDR3: CASSLQGQPQHF. CDR3 DNA sequence: TGCGCCAGCAGCTTACAGGGTCAGCCCCAGCATTTT.

This clone was seen only once. The rearrangement joins TRBV10-1 to TRBJ2-2, with D perhaps matching TRBD1 (6 bases). Germline V gives CDR1 WNHNN, CDR2 SYGVQD (reference sequence). The CDR3 loop spans 15 amino acids. V was trimmed by 1 base and J by 4 bases, leaving 10 bases between them. Here the CDR3 DNA reads TGCGCCAGCAGTGAGTTACAGGGCGGCACCGGGGAGCTGTTTTTT. The encoded protein is CASSELQGGTGELFF.

This clone was seen ten or more times. CDR3 in DNA: TGCGCCAGCAGCCAAGGGGACAGCGAAAATCAGCCCCAGCATTTT. Translated: CASSQGDSENQPQHF. V usage is TRBV4-1 and J usage is TRBJ1-5; 7 nucleotides align to TRBD1. CDR1 and CDR2 from the germline V gene are MGHRA and YSYEKL. With 1 base clipped from V and 4 bases from J, the junction kept 4 bases outside the gene matches. The CDR3 totals 15 residues.

This clone was detected once. The J gene is TRBJ1-5, the V gene TRBV5-1, with TRBD1 identical over 7 bases. Germline assignment: CDR1 SGHRS and CDR2 YFSETQ. The CDR3 consists of 14 residues. V lost 5 bases, J lost 2 bases, and 4 bases stayed unmatched. CDR3 bases: TGCGCCAGCAGGCCCGGGACAGGCAATCAGCCCCAGCATTTT. It is translated as CASRPGTGNQPQHF. The whole variable domain, filled in from reference TRBV5-1 and TRBJ1-5, reads KAGVTQTPRYLIKTRGQQVTLSCSPISGHRSVSWYQQTPGQGLQFLFEYFSETQRNKGNFPGRFSGRQFSNSRSEMNVSTLELGDSALYLCASRPGTGNQPQHFGDGTRLSIL.

V is TRBV21-1 and J is TRBJ2-7; the DNA was not used to check the table's D call, TRBD2. TRBV21-1 is labeled a pseudogene. This CDR3 region has 17 residues. This CDR3 reads CASSKVRLRTAGGEQYF. CDR3 DNA: TGTGCCAGCAGCAAAGTCCGTCTTAGAACCGCCGGGGGGGAGCAGTACTTC.

V is TRBV9 and J is TRBJ2-2, with D perhaps matching TRBD1 (6 bases). The CDR3 runs to 17 residues. Germline CDR1 SGDLS, CDR2 YYNGEE. The germline V and J ends were trimmed by 4 bases and 6 bases, with 22 bases remaining between them. The CDR3 DNA is TGTGCCAGCAGCCCGCCCGGGACAACGGTTTCGGCCGGGGAGCTGTTTTTT. It is translated as CASSPPGTTVSAGELFF.

This chain links TRBV30 with TRBJ1-5; D may be TRBD1 (5 bases). V lost 5 bases and J lost 2, with 13 bases in between. The CDR3 is 14 residues long. Germline CDR1 is GTSNPN and CDR2 is SVGIG (reference sequence). The CDR3 DNA follows: TGTGCCTGGGGAGGTCCACAGGGCAATCAGCCCCAGCATTTT. It specifies CAWGGPQGNQPQHF.

The CDR3 coding sequence is TGTGCCAGCAGCTTCGAGAGCACAGATACGCAGTATTTT. It translates to CASSFESTDTQYF. The chain has TRBV7-9 and TRBJ2-3; D is uncertain. V dropped 3 bases and J dropped 0 bases, with 4 bases sitting between them. Per germline, CDR1 SEHNR and CDR2 FQNEAQ (reference sequence). The CDR3 covers 13 residues.

The chain is built from TRBV27 and TRBJ2-1; 10 bases fit TRBD2. This CDR3 region has 18 residues. Germline CDR1 and CDR2: MNHEY and SMNVEV (reference sequence). V trimming: 3 bases; J trimming: 0 bases; junction bases outside the gene matches: 8. CDR3 sequence reads: CASSFDLAGDSSYNEQFF. The CDR3, as DNA: TGTGCCAGCAGTTTCGACCTAGCGGGAGACAGCTCCTACAATGAGCAGTTCTTC.